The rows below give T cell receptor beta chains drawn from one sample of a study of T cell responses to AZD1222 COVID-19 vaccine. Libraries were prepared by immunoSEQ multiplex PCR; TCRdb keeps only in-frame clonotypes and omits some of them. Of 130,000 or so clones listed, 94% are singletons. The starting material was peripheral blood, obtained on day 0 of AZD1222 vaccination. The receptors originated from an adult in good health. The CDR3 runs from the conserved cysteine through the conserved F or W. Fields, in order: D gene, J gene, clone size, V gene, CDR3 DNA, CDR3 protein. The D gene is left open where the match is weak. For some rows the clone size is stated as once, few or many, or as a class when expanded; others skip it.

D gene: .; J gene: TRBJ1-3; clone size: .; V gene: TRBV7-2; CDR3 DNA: TGTGCCAGCAGCTCCGGCGAAGGCTCTGGAAACACCATATATTTT; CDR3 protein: CASSSGEGSGNTIYF
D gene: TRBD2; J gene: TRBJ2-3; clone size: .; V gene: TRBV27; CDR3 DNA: TGTGCCAGCAGTTTATCGACTAGCGGGAGAGATACGCAGTATTTT; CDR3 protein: CASSLSTSGRDTQYF
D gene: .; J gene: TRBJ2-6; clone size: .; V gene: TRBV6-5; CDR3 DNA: TGTGCCAGCAGTTACAACACTGGGGCCAACGTCCTGACTTTC; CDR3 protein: CASSYNTGANVLTF
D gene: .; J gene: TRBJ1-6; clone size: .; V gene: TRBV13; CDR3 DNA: TGTGCCAGCAGCTTAAACAGAGATTCACCCCTCCACTTT; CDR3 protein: CASSLNRDSPLHF
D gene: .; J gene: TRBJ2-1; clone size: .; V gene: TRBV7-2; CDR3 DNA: TGTGCCAGCAGCTTGGACCCCTACAATGAGCAGTTCTTC; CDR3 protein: CASSLDPYNEQFF
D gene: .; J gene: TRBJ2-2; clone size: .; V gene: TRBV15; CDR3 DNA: TGTGCCACCAAAGCGGTGGGGAACACCGGGGAGCTGTTTTTT; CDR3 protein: CATKAVGNTGELFF
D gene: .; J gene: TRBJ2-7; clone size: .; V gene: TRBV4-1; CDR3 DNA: TGCGCCAGCAGCCAAGATGGCGTTAACGAGCAGTACTTC; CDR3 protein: CASSQDGVNEQYF
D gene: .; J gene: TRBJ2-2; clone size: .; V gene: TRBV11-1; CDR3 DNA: TGTGCCAGCAGCTTATGGTCTGGAGGCACCGGGGAGCTGTTTTTT; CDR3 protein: CASSLWSGGTGELFF
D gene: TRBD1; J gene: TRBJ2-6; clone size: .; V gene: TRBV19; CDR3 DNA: TGTGCCAGTAAAACACAGGGGTCTGGGGCCAACGTCCTGACTTTC; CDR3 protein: CASKTQGSGANVLTF
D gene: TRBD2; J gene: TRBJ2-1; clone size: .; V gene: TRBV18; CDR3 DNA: TGTGCCAGCTCACCACAATTGACTAGCGGGGGTTACAATGAGCAGTTCTTC; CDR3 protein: CASSPQLTSGGYNEQFF
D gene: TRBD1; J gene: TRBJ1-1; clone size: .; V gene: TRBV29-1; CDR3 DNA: TGCAGCGTTGATGGGGACAGCAGCATGAACACTGAAGCTTTCTTT; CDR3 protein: CSVDGDSSMNTEAFF
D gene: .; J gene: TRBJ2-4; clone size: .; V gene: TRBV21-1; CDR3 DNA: TGTGCCAGCAGCAAGGTGCCAGGGGGGGTGCTAGCCAAAAACATTCAGTACTTC; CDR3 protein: CASSKVPGGVLAKNIQYF
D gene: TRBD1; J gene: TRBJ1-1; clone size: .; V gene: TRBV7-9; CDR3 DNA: TGTGCCAGCAGCCTACTACAGGGGATGGACACTGAAGCTTTCTTT; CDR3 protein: CASSLLQGMDTEAFF
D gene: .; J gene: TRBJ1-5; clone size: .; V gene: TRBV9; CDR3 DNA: TGTGCCAGCAGCGTAGGACCTGCGGGGCAGCCCCAGCATTTT; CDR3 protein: CASSVGPAGQPQHF
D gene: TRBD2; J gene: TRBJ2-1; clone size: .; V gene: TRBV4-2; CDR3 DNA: TGTGCCAGCAGCCAATCTAGCGGGAGTTATAATCTCGGTGAGCAGTTCTTC; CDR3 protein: CASSQSSGSYNLGEQFF
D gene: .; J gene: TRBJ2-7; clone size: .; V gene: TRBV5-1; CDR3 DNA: TGCGCCAGCAGCTTGGGGCAGGTTGGAACCTACGAGCAGTACTTC; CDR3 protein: CASSLGQVGTYEQYF
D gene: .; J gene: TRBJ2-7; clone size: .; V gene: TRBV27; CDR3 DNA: TGTGCCAGCAGTTTTAGAGCCCCGGCAATAGGAAACGAGCAGTACTTC; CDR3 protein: CASSFRAPAIGNEQYF
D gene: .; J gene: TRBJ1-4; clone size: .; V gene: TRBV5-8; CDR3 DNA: TGTGCCAGCAGCTTGGGGACAGCGATTAATGAAAAACTGTTTTTT; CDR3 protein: CASSLGTAINEKLFF
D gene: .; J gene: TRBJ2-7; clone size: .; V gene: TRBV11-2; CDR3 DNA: TGTGCCAGCAGCCAGGGACGGAGCTACGAGCAGTACTTC; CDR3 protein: CASSQGRSYEQYF
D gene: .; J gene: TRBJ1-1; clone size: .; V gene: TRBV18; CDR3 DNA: TGTGCCAGCTCACCTTTACCGGCTCAGGGGTCGAACACTGAAGCTTTCTTT; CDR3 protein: CASSPLPAQGSNTEAFF
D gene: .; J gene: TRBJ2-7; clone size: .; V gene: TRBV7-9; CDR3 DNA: TGTGCCAGCAGCTCTCTTAGCGAGAGCTCCTACGAGCAGTACTTC; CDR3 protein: CASSSLSESSYEQYF
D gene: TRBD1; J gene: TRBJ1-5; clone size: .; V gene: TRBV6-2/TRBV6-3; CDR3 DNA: TGTGCCAGCAGTTACGTGGACAGGGGGCGTCAGCCCCAGCATTTT; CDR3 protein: CASSYVDRGRQPQHF
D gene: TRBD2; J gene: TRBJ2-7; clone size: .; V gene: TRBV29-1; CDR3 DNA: TGCAGCGTTCGACTAGCAGGCTACGAGCAGTACTTC; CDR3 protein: CSVRLAGYEQYF
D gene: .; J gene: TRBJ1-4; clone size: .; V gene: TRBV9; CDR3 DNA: TGTGCCAGCAGCGTAGAGAGGGGATTGCATGAAAAACTGTTTTTT; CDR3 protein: CASSVERGLHEKLFF
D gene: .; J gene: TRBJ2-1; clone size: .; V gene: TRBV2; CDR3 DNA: TGTGCCAGCAGTGATGGCGGGCCCTACAATGAGCAGTTCTTC; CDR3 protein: CASSDGGPYNEQFF
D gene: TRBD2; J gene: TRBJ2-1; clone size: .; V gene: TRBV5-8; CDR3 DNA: TGTGCCAGCAGCTCCTCGGGGGGAATCCATGAGCAGTTCTTC; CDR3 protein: CASSSSGGIHEQFF
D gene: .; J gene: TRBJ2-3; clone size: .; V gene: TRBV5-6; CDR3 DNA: TGTGCCAGCAGCTTTGAGGGACTCCGCACAGATACGCAGTATTTT; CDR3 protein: CASSFEGLRTDTQYF
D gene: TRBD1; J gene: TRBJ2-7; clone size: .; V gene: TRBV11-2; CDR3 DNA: TGTGCCAGCAGCTTAGGCCAGGACAGGTTCTACGAGCAGTACTTC; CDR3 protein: CASSLGQDRFYEQYF
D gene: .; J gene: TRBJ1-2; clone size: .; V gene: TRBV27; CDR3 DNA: TGTGCCAGCACCCCGTACAGTCGGGGGGGGGCGCGGATTGGCTACACCTTC; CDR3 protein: CASTPYSRGGARIGYTF
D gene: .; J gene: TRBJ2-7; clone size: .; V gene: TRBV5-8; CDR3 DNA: TGTGCCAGCAGCTCATGGACAGCCTACGAGCAGTACTTC; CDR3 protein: CASSSWTAYEQYF
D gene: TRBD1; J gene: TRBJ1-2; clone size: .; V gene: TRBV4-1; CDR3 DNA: TGCGCCAGCAGCCAACCCGCAGGGGGGGACTATGGCTACACCTTC; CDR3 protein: CASSQPAGGDYGYTF
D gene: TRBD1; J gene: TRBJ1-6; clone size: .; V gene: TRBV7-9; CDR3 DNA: TGTGCCAGCAGCGGACAGGGCAAAAATTCACCCCTCCACTTT; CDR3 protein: CASSGQGKNSPLHF
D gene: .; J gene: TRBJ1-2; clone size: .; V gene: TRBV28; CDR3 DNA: TGTGCCAGCAGTGCTTCGGACGGATTTAACTATGGCTACACCTTC; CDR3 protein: CASSASDGFNYGYTF
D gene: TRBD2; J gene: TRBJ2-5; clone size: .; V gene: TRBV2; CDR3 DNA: TGTGCCAGCAGTGAAAGGGGACTAGCAGAGACCCAGTACTTC; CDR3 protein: CASSERGLAETQYF
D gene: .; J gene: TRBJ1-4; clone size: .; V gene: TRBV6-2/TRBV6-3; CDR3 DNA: TGTGCCAGCAGCCCTCCTCGGTGGCCCGCTGGTGAAAAACTGTTTTTT; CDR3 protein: CASSPPRWPAGEKLFF
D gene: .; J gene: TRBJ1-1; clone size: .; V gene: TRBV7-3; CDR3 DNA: TGTGCCAGCAGCTTAGGGGGTCCGGGCACTGAAGCTTTCTTT; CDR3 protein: CASSLGGPGTEAFF
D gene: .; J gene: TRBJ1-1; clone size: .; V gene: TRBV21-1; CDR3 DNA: TGTGCCAGCAGCTATACACCAGGGGGCCGGACTGAAGCTTTCTTT; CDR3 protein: CASSYTPGGRTEAFF
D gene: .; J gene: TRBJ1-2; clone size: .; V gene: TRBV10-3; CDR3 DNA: TGTGCCATCAGTGAGTCAGTATCCAACTATGGCTACACCTTC; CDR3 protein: CAISESVSNYGYTF
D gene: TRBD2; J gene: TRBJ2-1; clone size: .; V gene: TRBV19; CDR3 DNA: TGTGCCAGCCGGGGAGGACTAGCGGGACTGGCCTCTACGAATGAGCAGTTCTTC; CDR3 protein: CASRGGLAGLASTNEQFF
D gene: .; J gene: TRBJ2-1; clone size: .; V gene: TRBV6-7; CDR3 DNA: TGTGCCAGCAGTTACCTAGTGAATGAGCAGTTCTTC; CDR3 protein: CASSYLVNEQFF
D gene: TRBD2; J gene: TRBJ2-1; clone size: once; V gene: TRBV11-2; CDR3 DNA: TGTGCCAGCAGCTTCGGGACTAGCGGAAACAATGAGCAGTTCTTC; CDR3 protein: CASSFGTSGNNEQFF
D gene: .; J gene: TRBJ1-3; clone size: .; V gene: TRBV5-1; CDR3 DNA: TGCGCCAGCAGCCCGCCGGGGAACTCTGGAAACACCATATATTTT; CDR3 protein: CASSPPGNSGNTIYF
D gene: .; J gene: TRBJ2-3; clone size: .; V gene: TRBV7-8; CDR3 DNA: TGTGCCAGCAGCTTAGTACAGCCTAGCACAGATACGCAGTATTTT; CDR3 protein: CASSLVQPSTDTQYF
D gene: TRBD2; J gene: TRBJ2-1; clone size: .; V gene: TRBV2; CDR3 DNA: TGTGCCAGCAGCCCTCTAAGTGGCGGGAGTTCCTTTCGGTTCTTC; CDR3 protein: CASSPLSGGSSFRFF